In its sample, the clone carrying this TCR beta chain was seen once. Its specificity is unknown. The data were obtained in a study of T cells in localized non-small cell lung cancer. Findings and caveats of the study: Sequencing involved a lone tumor region, leaving heterogeneity possible. Turning up in adjacent lung were a median roughly 60 of the top 100 tumor clones. Adjacent uninvolved lung tissue had the highest T cell clonality, exceeding tumor. Prolonged overall survival went with higher T cell density in the blood.

The CDR3 has 13 amino acids. The V end lost 4 bases, the J end lost 7 bases, and 14 bases lay between the germline ends. CDR1 is SGHKS and CDR2 is YYEKEE in the germline V gene (reference sequence). Profiled with immunoSEQ multiplex PCR; TCRdb holds only in-frame clones, not every one. The sample consists of about 21,000 clones, over 75% of them appearing once. The sequencing here drew on peripheral blood mononuclear cells, taken before any cancer treatment. The receptor comes from a male donor older than 55 with stage II lung adenocarcinoma. The chain links TRBV5-5 to TRBJ1-2; D is perhaps TRBD1 (6 bases). The CDR3 reads CASSLGGASGYTF. CDR3 in DNA: TGTGCCAGCAGCCTCGGGGGGGCGAGTGGCTACACCTTC.